This TCR beta chain was observed in a study of CD8 T cells in ankylosing spondylitis. Study observations and caveats: It appeared that ankylosing spondylitis blood was characterized by a TCR beta motif of fewer than ten highly homologous variants.

Researchers built TCR beta libraries using quantitative 5'-RACE with molecular barcodes. TCRdb reprocessed the 5' RACE reads via MiXCR and lists one record per CDR3 protein. There are 350,000 to 450,000 distinct CDR3 sequences in the sample; roughly 25% occur only once, and 0.85% to 1% lies in the top ten. Deletions cut 0 bases from V and 8 bases from J, with 14 bases between. Germline V gene sequence: CDR1 DFQATT, CDR2 SNEGSKA (reference sequence). This CDR3 is 15 amino acids long. Points on this clonotype: The antigen is undetermined.

The rearrangement links TRBV20-1 to TRBJ1-6; TRBD1 might be the D (5 bases). Source material: blood, either unsorted or a sorted T cell fraction (not recorded which). The origin of this receptor is a male donor with ankylosing spondylitis. The CDR3 region is CSARDWQGSDSPLHF. The DNA for the CDR3 is TGCAGTGCTAGAGATTGGCAGGGTAGTGATTCACCCCTCCACTTT.